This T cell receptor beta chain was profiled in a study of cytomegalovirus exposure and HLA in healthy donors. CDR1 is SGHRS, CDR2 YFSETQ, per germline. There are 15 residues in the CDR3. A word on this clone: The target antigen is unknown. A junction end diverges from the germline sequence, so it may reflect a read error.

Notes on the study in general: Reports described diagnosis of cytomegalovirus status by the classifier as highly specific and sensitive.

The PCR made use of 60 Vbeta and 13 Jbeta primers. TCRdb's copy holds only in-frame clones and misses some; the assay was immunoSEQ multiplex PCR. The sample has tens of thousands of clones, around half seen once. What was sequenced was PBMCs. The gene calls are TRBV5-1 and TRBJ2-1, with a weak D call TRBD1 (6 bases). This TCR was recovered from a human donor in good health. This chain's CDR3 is CASTLAGEAYNEQFF. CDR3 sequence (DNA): TGCGCCAGCACCTTGGCAGGGGAAGCCTACAATGAGCAGTTCTTC.